Following are 19 T cell receptor beta chains from one sample sequenced in a study of blood T cell repertoires in COVID-19. Here immunoSEQ multiplex PCR was the method, and the copy in TCRdb shows in-frame clones only, minus some. The table has about 190,000 clones, roughly 88% seen once. Sequenced: peripheral blood. The receptors originated from a woman aged 40 to 55 who had recovered from COVID-19.

The chain links TRBV5-1 to TRBJ1-2; no reliable D call. Germline assignment: CDR1 SGHRS and CDR2 YFSETQ. Trimming shortened V by 4 bases and J by 6 bases, and 16 bases separated the two germline ends. The CDR3 contains 14 residues. The CDR3 coding sequence is TGCGCCAGCAGCGGAGCGGGCCCCGAGAATGGCTACACCTTC. The encoded protein is CASSGAGPENGYTF.

The chain uses TRBV7-9 and TRBJ2-7; 7 nucleotides align to TRBD2. The germline V gene has CDR1 SEHNR and CDR2 FQNEAQ (reference sequence). This CDR3 spans 15 amino acids. J lost 4 bases, V lost 4 bases, and 10 bases had no gene match. CDR3 sequence (DNA): TGTGCCAGCAGCTCCCCCGGCGGGAGAAGGTACGAGCAGTACTTC. It translates to CASSSPGGRRYEQYF.

This clone has a handful of counts. The chain employs TRBV5-6 and TRBJ2-7, with D tentatively TRBD2 (6 bases). The CDR3 consists of 15 residues. Trimming took 3 bases from V and 0 from J, leaving 13 bases between them. Per germline, CDR1 SGHDT and CDR2 YYEEEE. CDR3 DNA: TGTGCCAGCAGCTCGGAGGGGACGGTCTCCTACGAGCAGTACTTC. Translation: CASSSEGTVSYEQYF.

The chain carries TRBV5-1 and TRBJ2-3; D possibly corresponds to TRBD2 (6 bases). Germline CDR1 SGHRS, CDR2 YFSETQ. The CDR3 sequence is 13 residues long. The V end was cut by 4 bases, the J end by 4 bases, with 10 bases between. The chain's CDR3 is CASSPGDADTQYF. The CDR3 DNA follows: TGCGCCAGCAGCCCGGGAGACGCAGATACGCAGTATTTT.

The chain links TRBV19 to TRBJ2-2; the match to TRBD1 covers 9 bases. The CDR3 sequence is 16 residues long. The germline V gene encodes CDR1 LNHDA and CDR2 SQIVND (reference sequence). Unmatched junction bases numbered 2, after V lost 2 bases and J lost 1 base. The CDR3 here is CASSIPGQGNTGELFF. The DNA for the CDR3 is TGTGCCAGTAGTATACCGGGACAGGGGAACACCGGGGAGCTGTTTTTT.

This rearrangement joins TRBV7-2 to TRBJ1-6, with D unresolved. Germline-derived CDR1 and CDR2 are SGHTA and FQGNSA. The CDR3 has 14 amino acids. With 5 bases removed from V and 4 bases from J, the gap between germline ends came to 9 bases. CDR3 sequence reads: CASSLDSYNSPLHF. CDR3 nucleotides: TGTGCCAGCAGCCTGGACTCGTATAATTCACCCCTCCACTTT.

The V gene is TRBV10-1, the J gene TRBJ2-7; D unclear. Deletions cut 0 bases from V and 0 bases from J, with 9 bases between. CDR1 and CDR2 from the germline V gene are WNHNN and SYGVQD (reference sequence). The CDR3 has 15 residues. This chain's CDR3 is CASSESYSFSYEQYF. The DNA for the CDR3 is TGCGCCAGCAGTGAGTCTTACAGTTTCTCCTACGAGCAGTACTTC.

This clone was counted once. The chain joins TRBV7-2 to TRBJ2-7; 11 bases are a match to TRBD2. This CDR3 comprises 15 residues. CDR1 SGHTA and CDR2 FQGNSA come from the germline V gene. V lost 6 bases, J lost 2 bases, and 6 bases stayed unmatched. This chain's CDR3 is CASSYSGRVPYEQYF. In DNA form, the CDR3 reads TGTGCCAGCAGTTATAGCGGGAGGGTGCCCTACGAGCAGTACTTC.

A single count supports this clone. The V call is TRBV28, the J call TRBJ1-2; 8 nucleotides line up with TRBD1. V trimming: 4 bases; J trimming: 8 bases; junction bases outside the gene matches: 9. Germline lookup yields CDR1 MDHEN and CDR2 SYDVKM. The CDR3 runs 14 residues. CDR3 region: CASSSTGQGRGYTF. For the CDR3, the DNA is TGTGCCAGCAGTTCTACCGGACAGGGTCGGGGCTACACCTTC.

The chain has TRBV4-3 and TRBJ2-3, with TRBD1 identical over 8 bases. The trim removed 0 bases at V and 2 bases at J, leaving 7 bases unmatched. Germline V gives CDR1 LGHNA, CDR2 YSLEER. CDR3 length: 17 residues. Written as DNA, the CDR3 is TGCGCCAGCAGCCAAGATTTTTTGACAGGGGACACAGATACGCAGTATTTT. Protein: CASSQDFLTGDTDTQYF.

The J gene is TRBJ2-1, the V gene TRBV19; 9 bases are a match to TRBD2. Germline CDR1 reads LNHDA; CDR2 reads SQIVND (reference sequence). This CDR3 is 18 amino acids long. After removal of 7 bases from V and 2 bases from J, the junction contained 15 bases not matched to a gene. CDR3 residues: CASTLFGSGSSTYNEQFF. CDR3 DNA sequence: TGTGCCAGTACCCTTTTTGGTAGCGGGAGTTCTACCTACAATGAGCAGTTCTTC.

The chain recombines TRBV27 with TRBJ2-7, with D possibly TRBD1 on 5 matching bases. Per the germline V gene, CDR1 is MNHEY and CDR2 is SMNVEV (reference sequence). Trimming cost V 5 bases and J 0 bases, with 14 bases left between them. The CDR3 covers 15 residues. The CDR3 loop is CASSHSGRFSYEQYF. CDR3 bases: TGTGCCAGCAGTCATTCAGGGCGATTCTCCTACGAGCAGTACTTC.

The V call is TRBV6-5, the J call TRBJ2-1; TRBD2 matches at 7 bases. Germline lookup yields CDR1 MNHEY and CDR2 SVGAGI. CDR3 length: 15 amino acids. With 6 bases clipped from V and 0 bases from J, the junction kept 5 bases outside the gene matches. CDR3 region: CASSPAGFSYNEQFF. CDR3 nucleotides: TGTGCCAGCAGCCCAGCGGGGTTCTCCTACAATGAGCAGTTCTTC.

The gene calls are TRBV15 and TRBJ1-5; maybe TRBD1 (5 bases). CDR3 length equals 14 residues. The V and J ends lost 5 bases and 4 bases respectively, with 12 bases between them. CDR1 LNHNV and CDR2 YYDKDF come from the germline V gene (reference sequence). CDR3 loop: CATSGEGRNQPQHF. The CDR3 nucleotides are TGTGCCACCAGCGGGGAGGGACGAAATCAGCCCCAGCATTTT.

The V gene is TRBV30, the J gene TRBJ2-7, with 9 bases identical to TRBD2. Germline CDR1 is GTSNPN and CDR2 is SVGIG (reference sequence). This CDR3 has 17 amino acids. V dropped 3 bases and J dropped 2; count of bases not matched to a gene: 14. CDR3 protein: CAWRAGVAGELAYEQYF. CDR3 DNA: TGTGCCTGGAGAGCTGGAGTAGCGGGAGAATTGGCCTACGAGCAGTACTTC. Supplemented by reference TRBV30 and TRBJ2-7, the full variable domain reads SQTIHQWPATLVQPVGSPLSLECTVEGTSNPNLYWYRQAAGRGLQLLFYSVGIGQISSEVPQNLSASRPQDRQFILSSKKLLLSDSGFYLCAWRAGVAGELAYEQYFGPGTRLTVT.

The chain joins TRBV15 to TRBJ2-7, with D maybe TRBD2 (6 bases). The CDR3 length is 14 residues. Trimming shortened V by 2 bases and J by 4 bases, and 12 bases separated the two germline ends. From germline, CDR1 is LNHNV and CDR2 YYDKDF (reference sequence). The DNA for the CDR3 is TGTGCCACCAGCAGATCAGGACTAATTTACGAGCAGTACTTC. It translates to CATSRSGLIYEQYF.

The rearrangement links TRBV29-1 to TRBJ2-7; 12 bases map to TRBD1. The CDR3 is 17 amino acids. V gave up 0 bases and J gave up 3 bases; unmatched junction bases: 9. From germline, CDR1 is SQVTM and CDR2 ANQGSEA. CDR3 nucleotide sequence: TGCAGCGTTGAAGATTACGGGGACAGGGGGCCCTTCTACGAGCAGTACTTC. Encoded protein: CSVEDYGDRGPFYEQYF.

CDR3 sequence: CASSRGGFEAFF. CDR3 DNA: TGTGCCAGCAGTAGGGGTGGCTTTGAAGCTTTCTTT. The V gene is TRBV9, the J gene TRBJ1-1, with a possible D match to TRBD1 (5 bases). Germline values: CDR1 SGDLS, CDR2 YYNGEE. CDR3 length: 12 amino acids. The ends were cut back, 5 bases at V and 7 bases at J, with 12 bases in the middle.

This CDR3 reads CASSGTANSPLHF. CDR3 sequence (DNA): TGTGCCAGCTCCGGGACAGCAAATTCACCCCTCCACTTT. The chain joins TRBV2 to TRBJ1-6; TRBD1 matches 7 bases. Germline V gene lookup returns CDR1 SNHLY and CDR2 FYNNEI. The CDR3 has 13 residues. V shed 8 bases, J shed 7 bases, and the junction held 5 bases outside the gene matches.